The next 2 T cell receptor beta chains were all read from a single sample in a study of T-cell reconstitution after alpha-beta-depleted transplantation in children. Unique molecular identifiers were used to barcode this TCRbeta library. TCRdb reprocessed the PCR reads via MiXCR and lists one record per CDR3 protein. The sample lists over 100,000 distinct CDR3 sequences; 10% were seen once. Specimen: PBMCs, collected before TCRalphabeta/CD19-depleted stem cell transplant. All receptors come from a boy aged 2 to 10 with acute lymphoblastic leukemia, due to receive a stem cell transplant.

This clonotype was counted at least ten times. This chain uses TRBV29-1 with TRBJ2-3; 11 bases line up with TRBD2. CDR1 is SQVTM and CDR2 is ANQGSEA in the germline V gene. V lost 0 bases, J lost 2 bases, and 13 bases stayed unmatched. The CDR3 is 19 amino acids. In DNA form, the CDR3 reads TGCAGCGTTGAAGATGGGTTGGGTAGCGGGAGGGCGAACACAGATACGCAGTATTTT. Translation: CSVEDGLGSGRANTDTQYF.

This clonotype has only a few counts. The chain links TRBV7-8 to TRBJ1-1; D is undetermined. Trimming left V 2 bases short and J 4 bases short, with 14 bases between. The CDR3 is 15 amino acids. Germline V gene sequence: CDR1 SGHVS, CDR2 FQNEAQ. This CDR3 is CASSLSSQPSTEAFF. CDR3 DNA sequence: TGTGCCAGCAGCTTATCGTCACAGCCGAGCACTGAAGCTTTCTTT. Looking up the rest from reference TRBV7-8 and TRBJ1-1 gives the full variable domain: GAGVSQSPRYKVAKRGQDVALRCDPISGHVSLFWYQQALGQGPEFLTYFQNEAQLDKSGLPSDRFFAERPEGSVSTLKIQRTQQEDSAVYLCASSLSSQPSTEAFFGQGTRLTVV.